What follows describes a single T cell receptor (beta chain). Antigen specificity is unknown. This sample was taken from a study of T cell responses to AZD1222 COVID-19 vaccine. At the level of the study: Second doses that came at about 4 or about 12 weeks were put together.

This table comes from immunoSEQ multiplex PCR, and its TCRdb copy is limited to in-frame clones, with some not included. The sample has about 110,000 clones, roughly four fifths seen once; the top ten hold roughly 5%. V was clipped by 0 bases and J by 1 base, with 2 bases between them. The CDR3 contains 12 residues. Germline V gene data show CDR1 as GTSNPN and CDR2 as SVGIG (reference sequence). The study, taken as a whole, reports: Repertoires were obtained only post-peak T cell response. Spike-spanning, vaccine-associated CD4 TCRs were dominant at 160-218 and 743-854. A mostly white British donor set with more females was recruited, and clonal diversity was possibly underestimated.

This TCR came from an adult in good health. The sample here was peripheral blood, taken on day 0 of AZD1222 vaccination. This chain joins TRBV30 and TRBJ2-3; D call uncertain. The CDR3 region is CAWSVGTDTQYF. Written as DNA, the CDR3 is TGTGCCTGGAGTGTAGGCACAGATACGCAGTATTTT.